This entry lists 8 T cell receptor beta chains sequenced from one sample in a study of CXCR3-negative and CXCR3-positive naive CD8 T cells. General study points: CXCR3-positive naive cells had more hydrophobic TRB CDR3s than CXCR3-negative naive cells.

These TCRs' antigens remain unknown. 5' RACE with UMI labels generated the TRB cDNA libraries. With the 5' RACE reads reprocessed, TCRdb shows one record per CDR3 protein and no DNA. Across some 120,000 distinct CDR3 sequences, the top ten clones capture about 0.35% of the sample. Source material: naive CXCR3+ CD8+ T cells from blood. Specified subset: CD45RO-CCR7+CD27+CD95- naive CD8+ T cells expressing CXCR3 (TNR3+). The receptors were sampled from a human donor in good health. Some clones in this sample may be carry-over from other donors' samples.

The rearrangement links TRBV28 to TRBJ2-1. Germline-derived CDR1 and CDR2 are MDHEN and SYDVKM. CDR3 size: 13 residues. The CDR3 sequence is CASVGGLYNEQFF.

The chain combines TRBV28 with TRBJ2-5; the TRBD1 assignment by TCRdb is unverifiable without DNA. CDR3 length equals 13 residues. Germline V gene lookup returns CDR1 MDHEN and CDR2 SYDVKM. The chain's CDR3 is CASSPRGTETPYF. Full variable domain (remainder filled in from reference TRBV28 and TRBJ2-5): DVKVTQSSRYLVKRTGEKVFLECVQDMDHENMFWYRQDPGLGLRLIYFSYDVKMKEKGDIPEGYSVSREKKERFSLILESASTNQTSMYLCASSPRGTETPYFGPGTRLLVL.

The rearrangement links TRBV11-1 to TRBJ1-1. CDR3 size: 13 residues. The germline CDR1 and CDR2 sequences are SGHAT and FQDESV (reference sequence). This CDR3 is CASRISVNTEAFF.

The CDR3 is CASSQVLTGTGGYEQYF. V usage is TRBV4-3 and J usage is TRBJ2-7; TCRdb returns TRBD1, unconfirmable since there is no DNA. The CDR3 length is 17 residues. CDR1 is LGHNA and CDR2 is YSLEER in the germline V gene.

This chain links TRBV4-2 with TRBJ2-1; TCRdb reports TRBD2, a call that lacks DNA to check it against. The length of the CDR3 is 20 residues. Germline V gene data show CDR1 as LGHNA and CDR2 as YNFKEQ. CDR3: CASSQVLDLRSGRRYNEQFF.

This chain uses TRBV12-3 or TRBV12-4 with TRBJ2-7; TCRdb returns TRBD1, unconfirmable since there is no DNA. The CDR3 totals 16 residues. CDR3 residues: CASSLSPGTAAYEQYF.

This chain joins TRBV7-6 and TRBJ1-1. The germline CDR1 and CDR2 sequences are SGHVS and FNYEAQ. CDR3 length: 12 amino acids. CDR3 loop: CASSPQDTEAFF.

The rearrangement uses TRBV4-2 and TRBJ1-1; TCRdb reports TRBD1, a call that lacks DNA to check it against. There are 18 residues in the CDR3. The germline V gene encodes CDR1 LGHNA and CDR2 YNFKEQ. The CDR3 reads CASSQDGSLTGMSTEAFF.